This T cell receptor beta chain is from a study of T cell responses to AZD1222 COVID-19 vaccine. Of note for this clone: The antigen is not known.

Only in-frame clones appear in the TCRdb table, and some are missing; sequencing was by immunoSEQ multiplex PCR. The table lists some 200,000 clones, under 95% of them singletons. Findings and limits, study-wide: Across spike, vaccine-associated CD4 TCRs were found, dominant at 160-218 and 743-854. Only five or six AZD1222 recipients were seropositive at baseline. Clonal diversity was possibly underestimated, and the donors were mostly white British, with more females.

The V segment lost 4 bases and the J segment 8 bases; nucleotides outside the gene matches: 7. Germline loops: CDR1 LNHDA, CDR2 SQIVND (reference sequence). This CDR3 region has 13 residues. V and J are TRBV19 and TRBJ1-2; TRBD1 matches at 7 bases. The sequence came from an adult who received the AZD1222 COVID-19 vaccine. The sequencing used peripheral blood, collected 28 days after the second AZD1222 dose. The CDR3: CASSTGQIWGYTF. For the CDR3, the DNA is TGTGCCAGTAGTACGGGACAGATCTGGGGCTACACCTTC. Full variable domain (remainder filled in from reference TRBV19 and TRBJ1-2): DGGITQSPKYLFRKEGQNVTLSCEQNLNHDAMYWYRQDPGQGLRLIYYSQIVNDFQKGDIAEGYSVSREKKESFPLTVTSAQKNPTAFYLCASSTGQIWGYTFGSGTRLTVV.